Presented here are 23 T cell receptor beta chains from one specimen sequenced in a study of beta chain features in type 1 diabetes. The sequenced template was cDNA made from the entire isolated RNA. Assay: immunoSEQ multiplex PCR; the TCRdb copy retains only in-frame clones and omits some. The top ten clones hold around 0.44% of a sample with around 340,000 clones, 6.5% to 10% of them seen once. The sequenced sample was central memory CD4+ T cells from blood. The receptor source for this set is a woman aged 18-29 years in good health.

This clone was detected only a few times. This chain connects TRBV19 to TRBJ2-2, with D hard to call. The CDR3 consists of 14 residues. Looked up from germline, CDR1 is LNHDA and CDR2 is SQIVND (reference sequence). Between the trimmed V and J ends, which lost 5 bases and 1 base, there was a span of 8 bases. CDR3 region: CASSQAMNTGELFF. CDR3 nucleotide sequence: TGTGCCAGTAGTCAGGCGATGAACACCGGGGAGCTGTTTTTT.

This clone was seen a handful of times. The chain links TRBV6-1 to TRBJ2-1; no clear D. Germline V gene sequence: CDR1 MNHNS, CDR2 SASEGT. V lost 6 bases to trimming and J lost 8 bases, with 8 bases between them. The CDR3 extends over 11 amino acids. The CDR3 nucleotides read TGTGCCAGCAGCTACTTAGATGAGCAGTTCTTC. As protein: CASSYLDEQFF.

This clone was picked up a small number of times. This chain joins TRBV7-2 and TRBJ2-1, with a tentative D call TRBD2 (6 bases). CDR1 is SGHTA, CDR2 FQGNSA, per germline. The CDR3 spans 13 residues. The V end was cut by 5 bases, the J end by 4 bases, with 9 bases between. The chain's CDR3 is CASSQGLYNEQFF. CDR3 sequence (DNA): TGTGCCAGCAGCCAGGGACTTTACAATGAGCAGTTCTTC.

A few counts support this clone. This chain joins TRBV19 and TRBJ1-1, with 10 bases lining up with TRBD1. The CDR3 runs to 15 residues. In germline, CDR1 is LNHDA, CDR2 SQIVND (reference sequence). V was pared by 3 bases and J by 7 bases, with 8 bases of the junction left unmatched. CDR3 sequence (DNA): TGTGCCAGTAGTATGGTCCCGACAGGGGGCATTGAAGCTTTCTTT. Protein: CASSMVPTGGIEAFF. Full variable domain (rest looked up from reference TRBV19 and TRBJ1-1): DGGITQSPKYLFRKEGQNVTLSCEQNLNHDAMYWYRQDPGQGLRLIYYSQIVNDFQKGDIAEGYSVSREKKESFPLTVTSAQKNPTAFYLCASSMVPTGGIEAFFGQGTRLTVV.

This clone was counted between two and nine times. This sequence joins TRBV4-2 and TRBJ1-3, with D perhaps TRBD1 (5 bases). The CDR3 covers 15 residues. V lost 1 base, J lost 2 bases, and 9 bases lay in between. Germline assignment: CDR1 LGHNA and CDR2 YNFKEQ. CDR3 DNA: TGTGCCAGCAGCCAAGGGGGGTACGCTGGAAACACCATATATTTT. This translates into CASSQGGYAGNTIYF.

The chain joins TRBV10-1 to TRBJ2-1; D ambiguous. V lost 8 bases to trimming and J lost 6 bases, with 11 bases between them. This CDR3 spans 12 amino acids. Germline V CDR1 and CDR2: WNHNN, SYGVQD (reference sequence). CDR3 region: CASSPGPNEQFF. The CDR3 DNA sequence: TGCGCCAGCTCTCCGGGCCCCAATGAGCAGTTCTTC.

This clone has more than one count but fewer than ten. The chain is built from TRBV6-1 and TRBJ2-1; 12 bases match TRBD2. V lost 6 bases to trimming and J lost 9 bases; unmatched junction nucleotides: 6. Germline values: CDR1 MNHNS, CDR2 SASEGT. The CDR3 is 14 residues long. This CDR3 reads CASSATSGRSEQFF. CDR3 sequence (DNA): TGTGCCAGCAGCGCGACTAGCGGGAGAAGTGAGCAGTTCTTC.

V usage is TRBV4-2 and J usage is TRBJ2-3, with 12 bases aligning to TRBD2. The germline CDR1 and CDR2 sequences are LGHNA and YNFKEQ. This CDR3 has 16 residues. V was pared by 0 bases and J by 6 bases, with 4 bases of the junction left unmatched. CDR3 region: CASSQETSGRHDTQYF. The CDR3 DNA is TGTGCCAGCAGCCAAGAGACTAGCGGGAGACACGATACGCAGTATTTT.

There are a few counts of this clone. The chain links TRBV28 to TRBJ2-7; no clear D gene. Trimming took off 1 base at V and 5 bases at J, with 12 bases between the two ends. CDR1 MDHEN and CDR2 SYDVKM come from the germline V gene. This CDR3 spans 14 amino acids. As DNA, the CDR3 is TGTGCCAGCAGTTTATTTCAGGAGTCGGACGAGCAGTACTTC. Translation: CASSLFQESDEQYF.

This clone was picked up a small number of times. The rearrangement links TRBV7-2 to TRBJ1-2; TRBD1 matches at 10 bases. Germline CDR1 and CDR2: SGHTA and FQGNSA. The trim removed 6 bases at V and 4 bases at J, leaving 8 bases unmatched. The CDR3 consists of 15 residues. CDR3 sequence: CASRTGTGDSYGYTF. CDR3 sequence (DNA): TGTGCCAGCAGGACCGGGACAGGGGATTCCTATGGCTACACCTTC. Full variable domain (missing parts from reference TRBV7-2 and TRBJ1-2): GAGVSQSPSNKVTEKGKDVELRCDPISGHTALYWYRQSLGQGLEFLIYFQGNSAPDKSGLPSDRFSAERTGGSVSTLTIQRTQQEDSAVYLCASRTGTGDSYGYTFGSGTRLTVV.

The chain couples TRBV27 to TRBJ2-1, with D uncertain. CDR3 size: 12 residues. Germline values: CDR1 MNHEY, CDR2 SMNVEV (reference sequence). V dropped 3 bases and J dropped 9 bases, with 9 bases sitting between them. CDR3 in amino acids: CASSFGWGEQFF. The CDR3 nucleotides read TGTGCCAGCAGTTTTGGTTGGGGTGAGCAGTTCTTC.

This clone was observed a few times. This rearrangement joins TRBV29-1 to TRBJ2-5; D uncertain. The V end was cut by 7 bases, the J end by 5 bases, with 14 bases between. The CDR3 covers 12 residues. Germline CDR1 SQVTM, CDR2 ANQGSEA. The CDR3 is CSGQLAAETQYF. The CDR3 DNA sequence: TGCAGCGGACAATTGGCGGCCGAGACCCAGTACTTC.

This clone was seen a handful of times. This chain connects TRBV19 to TRBJ1-1; no definite D call. The CDR3 totals 13 residues. Looked up from germline, CDR1 is LNHDA and CDR2 is SQIVND (reference sequence). The V and J ends lost 5 bases and 1 base respectively, with 8 bases between them. The CDR3: CASSLQRNTEAFF. For the CDR3, the DNA is TGTGCCAGTAGTCTACAGAGGAACACTGAAGCTTTCTTT.

This clone was detected only a few times. The chain is built from TRBV9 and TRBJ2-2, with D hard to call. Trimming took off 1 base at V and 4 bases at J, with 11 bases between the two ends. The CDR3 is 15 amino acids. The germline V gene encodes CDR1 SGDLS and CDR2 YYNGEE. The CDR3 loop is CASSVRSSSTGELFF. The CDR3 coding sequence is TGTGCCAGCAGCGTAAGGAGTAGTAGCACCGGGGAGCTGTTTTTT. Looking up the rest from reference TRBV9 and TRBJ2-2 gives the full variable domain: DSGVTQTPKHLITATGQRVTLRCSPRSGDLSVYWYQQSLDQGLQFLIQYYNGEERAKGNILERFSAQQFPDLHSELNLSSLELGDSALYFCASSVRSSSTGELFFGEGSRLTVL.

This clone was found many times. V usage is TRBV7-9 and J usage is TRBJ2-4; 9 bases align to TRBD1. The germline V gene has CDR1 SEHNR and CDR2 FQNEAQ (reference sequence). Trimming cost V 4 bases and J 0 bases; bases outside gene matches: 7. The CDR3 has 17 residues. The CDR3 protein is CASSSAGTGLAKNIQYF. In nucleotides, the CDR3 is TGTGCCAGCAGCTCGGCCGGGACAGGGTTAGCCAAAAACATTCAGTACTTC. The entire variable domain, with the rest obtained from reference TRBV7-9 and TRBJ2-4, is as follows: DTGVSQNPRHKITKRGQNVTFRCDPISEHNRLYWYRQTLGQGPEFLTYFQNEAQLEKSRLLSDRFSAERPKGSFSTLEIQRTEQGDSAMYLCASSSAGTGLAKNIQYFGAGTRLSVL.

The chain carries TRBV6-1 and TRBJ1-5; 9 bases map to TRBD1. The CDR3 loop spans 16 amino acids. Germline assignment: CDR1 MNHNS and CDR2 SASEGT. Trimming removed 3 bases from V and 7 bases from J; junction bases left unmatched: 10. As DNA, the CDR3 is TGTGCCAGCAGTGACCGGGGACAGGGAGAGACGCAGCCCCAGCATTTT. Protein sequence: CASSDRGQGETQPQHF.

This clone came up a few times. The V call is TRBV6-5, the J call TRBJ1-2, with D maybe TRBD1 (6 bases). Trimming cost V 7 bases and J 3 bases, with 15 bases left between them. CDR3 length: 14 amino acids. Per germline, CDR1 MNHEY and CDR2 SVGAGI. The CDR3 DNA sequence: TGTGCCAGCACCCAACAGGGATCGGACTATGGCTACACCTTC. It yields the protein CASTQQGSDYGYTF.

J is TRBJ2-7 and V is TRBV6-5, with a weak D call TRBD1 (5 bases). V was cut by 6 bases and J by 3 bases, with 12 bases left in between. This CDR3 region has 13 residues. The germline V gene encodes CDR1 MNHEY and CDR2 SVGAGI. This CDR3 is CASSKNQGYEQYF. DNA for the CDR3: TGTGCCAGCAGCAAGAATCAGGGCTACGAGCAGTACTTC.

This clone was seen a handful of times. V and J are TRBV4-2 and TRBJ1-5; D call uncertain. The CDR3 is 15 amino acids. Germline loops: CDR1 LGHNA, CDR2 YNFKEQ. V lost 1 base, J lost 2 bases, and 9 bases lay in between. The CDR3 DNA reads TGTGCCAGCAGCCAAGTGGGCGACGGCAATCAGCCCCAGCATTTT. Translation: CASSQVGDGNQPQHF.

This clone was counted between two and nine times. V usage is TRBV7-2 and J usage is TRBJ2-3; TRBD2 matches at 7 bases. CDR3 length: 13 residues. Germline trimming cut 1 base from V and 7 bases from J; bases unmatched to any gene: 2. The germline gives CDR1 SGHTA, CDR2 FQGNSA. The CDR3 reads CASSLGTSYTQYF. As DNA, the CDR3 is TGTGCCAGCAGCTTAGGGACTAGTTATACGCAGTATTTT.

The gene calls are TRBV6-5 and TRBJ2-1, with D possibly matching TRBD2 (6 bases). Germline CDR1 is MNHEY and CDR2 is SVGAGI. The CDR3 spans 13 residues. Trimming removed 7 bases from V and 9 bases from J, with 16 bases in between. This chain's CDR3 is CASTPEPGVEQFF. CDR3 nucleotides: TGTGCCAGCACCCCGGAGCCGGGAGTTGAGCAGTTCTTC.

As concerns this clone: The junction shows a germline mismatch at one end, possibly a read error. The chain couples TRBV7-2 to TRBJ2-1; 7 bases agree with TRBD2. The CDR3 is made up of 12 amino acids. The germline V gene has CDR1 SGHTA and CDR2 FQGNSA. The DNA of the CDR3 is TGTGCCAGCAGCTTGAGTGGGACTACTCCACTCTTC. The encoded protein is CASSLSGTTPLF.

This clone was recorded at least ten times. Other nucleotide sequences in the sample specify the same CDR3. The chain carries TRBV29-1 and TRBJ2-3; TRBD1 might be the D (5 bases). Germline V gives CDR1 SQVTM, CDR2 ANQGSEA. The CDR3 totals 12 residues. The V and J ends lost 4 bases and 0 bases respectively, with 5 bases between them. CDR3 nucleotides: TGCAGCGTTGCAGGGAGCACAGATACGCAGTATTTT. It translates to CSVAGSTDTQYF.